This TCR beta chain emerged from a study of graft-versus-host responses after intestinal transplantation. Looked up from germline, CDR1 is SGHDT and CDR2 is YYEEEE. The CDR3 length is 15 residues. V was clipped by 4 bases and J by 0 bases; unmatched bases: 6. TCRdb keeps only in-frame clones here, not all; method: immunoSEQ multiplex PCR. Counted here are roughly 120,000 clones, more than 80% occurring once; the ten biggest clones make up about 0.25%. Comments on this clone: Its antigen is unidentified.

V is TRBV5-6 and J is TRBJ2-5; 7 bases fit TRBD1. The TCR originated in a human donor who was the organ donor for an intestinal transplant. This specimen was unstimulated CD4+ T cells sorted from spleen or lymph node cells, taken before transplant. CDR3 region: CASSPGTEYQETQYF. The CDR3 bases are TGTGCCAGCAGCCCCGGGACAGAGTACCAAGAGACCCAGTACTTC.